The 17 T cell receptor beta chains listed next were all sequenced from one sample in a study of T cells in tumors after PD-1 blockade. The data were produced by immunoSEQ multiplex PCR, yet TCRdb's version contains in-frame clones alone and is incomplete. The table records 6,500 to 9,500 clones, 60% to 80% of them present only once. This specimen was tumor tissue, taken after anti-PD-1 treatment. The receptors were gathered from a human donor with basal cell carcinoma.

This clone is labeled as large. The chain employs TRBV4-1 and TRBJ1-1, with unresolved D. This CDR3 spans 13 amino acids. The V end lost 1 base, the J end lost 0 bases, and 3 bases lay between the germline ends. Germline V gene sequence: CDR1 MGHRA, CDR2 YSYEKL. The CDR3 loop is CASSQGMNTEAFF. The CDR3 DNA follows: TGCGCCAGCAGCCAAGGGATGAACACTGAAGCTTTCTTT.

The chain is built from TRBV27 and TRBJ2-4; TRBD2 agrees at 14 bases. CDR1 is MNHEY, CDR2 SMNVEV, per germline (reference sequence). The CDR3 spans 16 residues. J lost 9 bases, V lost 5 bases, and 9 bases had no gene match. CDR3 in amino acids: CASSTGTSGSFGIQYF. The CDR3 DNA reads as TGTGCCAGCAGTACCGGGACTAGCGGGAGTTTTGGCATTCAGTACTTC.

The CDR3 nucleotides read TGCAGCGTAGTAGGGACAGGGGGGGGCACTGAAGCTTTCTTT. As protein: CSVVGTGGGTEAFF. This chain joins TRBV29-1 and TRBJ1-1; 11 bases match TRBD1. Unmatched junction bases numbered 7, after V lost 6 bases and J lost 4 bases. Germline CDR1 and CDR2: SQVTM and ANQGSEA. CDR3 length equals 14 residues.

The V gene is TRBV12-3 or TRBV12-4, the J gene TRBJ2-2, with D possibly TRBD2 on 6 matching bases. The V and J ends lost 4 bases and 5 bases respectively, with 8 bases between them. The CDR3 sequence is 13 residues long. The CDR3 region is CASSSEGTGELFF. CDR3 DNA sequence: TGTGCCAGCAGTTCGGAGGGGACCGGGGAGCTGTTTTTT.

Here the CDR3 reads CASSLRHPYLGDRSPYGYTF. Here the CDR3 DNA reads TGTGCCAGCAGTTTAAGGCACCCCTACCTTGGTGACAGGAGCCCATATGGCTACACCTTC. The chain combines TRBV27 with TRBJ1-2; TRBD1 might be the D (6 bases). With 2 bases removed from V and 5 bases from J, the gap between germline ends came to 30 bases. The CDR3 length is 20 residues. Per the germline V gene, CDR1 is MNHEY and CDR2 is SMNVEV (reference sequence).

The chain uses TRBV6-5 and TRBJ1-1, with unresolved D. Germline CDR1 is MNHEY and CDR2 is SVGAGI. The CDR3 is made up of 14 amino acids. V gave up 4 bases and J gave up 9 bases, with 18 bases separating them. The CDR3 is CASSFRPSRGQAFF. DNA for the CDR3: TGTGCCAGCAGTTTCAGGCCATCACGAGGGCAAGCTTTCTTT.

The CDR3 sequence is CASSLAGWGSYEQYF. CDR3 sequence (DNA): TGCGCCAGCAGCTTGGCCGGGTGGGGAAGCTACGAGCAGTACTTC. The chain uses TRBV5-1 and TRBJ2-7, with D unclear. Germline CDR1 SGHRS, CDR2 YFSETQ. The ends were cut back, 0 bases at V and 3 bases at J, with 13 bases in the middle. The CDR3 sequence is 15 residues long.

This chain links TRBV10-1 with TRBJ1-1; D may be TRBD1 (5 bases). CDR1 and CDR2 (germline): WNHNN, SYGVQD (reference sequence). The CDR3 sequence is 14 residues long. The V end lost 5 bases, the J end lost 3 bases, and 13 bases lay between the germline ends. The CDR3 nucleotides read TGCGCCAGCAGTTGGGCCAGGGTACACACTGAAGCTTTCTTT. This sequence encodes CASSWARVHTEAFF.

The V gene is TRBV5-4, the J gene TRBJ1-4; no reliable D call. Germline V CDR1 and CDR2: SGHNT, YYREEE (reference sequence). CDR3 size: 15 residues. Trimming removed 1 base at V and 5 bases at J, with 12 bases between. In DNA, the CDR3 is TGTGCCAGCAGCTTGAGAGAGTGGCAAAATGAAAAACTGTTTTTT. Translating it yields CASSLREWQNEKLFF.

This chain connects TRBV7-6 to TRBJ1-3, with D unclear. The CDR3 contains 18 residues. Germline CDR1 SGHVS, CDR2 FNYEAQ. Trimming stripped 1 base from V and 4 bases from J, with 20 bases between. The CDR3 DNA follows: TGTGCCAGCAGCTTAGTGTTAGAGGACCCAACTTTCGGAAACACCATATATTTT. Residues: CASSLVLEDPTFGNTIYF.

J is TRBJ2-5 and V is TRBV19; D may correspond to TRBD1 or TRBD2 (5 bases each). This CDR3 is 15 amino acids long. Between the trimmed V and J ends, which lost 3 bases and 5 bases, there was a span of 16 bases. In germline, CDR1 is LNHDA, CDR2 SQIVND (reference sequence). The CDR3 DNA follows: TGTGCCAGTAGTATGATGAGAGGGGAAGGGGAGACCCAGTACTTC. Translation: CASSMMRGEGETQYF.

This clone appeared a few times. V and J are TRBV4-3 and TRBJ2-1, with 10 bases matching TRBD2. J gave up 8 bases and V 4 bases, and 2 bases lay outside the gene matches. There are 13 residues in the CDR3. CDR1 and CDR2 from the germline V gene are LGHNA and YSLEER. In nucleotides, the CDR3 is TGCGCCAGCAGCCCGACTAGCGGGTATGAGCAGTTCTTC. Protein: CASSPTSGYEQFF.

J is TRBJ2-2 and V is TRBV6-2 or TRBV6-3, with D unclear. The germline V gene has CDR1 MNHEY and CDR2 SVGEGT. The CDR3 spans 18 residues. Trimming cost V 4 bases and J 0 bases, with 18 bases left between them. The CDR3 reads CASSFNLHTGTNTGELFF. The CDR3 nucleotides read TGTGCCAGCAGTTTTAACCTCCACACCGGAACGAACACCGGGGAGCTGTTTTTT.

CDR3 coding DNA: TGTGCCACCAGCAGAGATCTAGCGGGGGGGTCCTACAATGAGCAGTTCTTC. It specifies CATSRDLAGGSYNEQFF. The V gene is TRBV15, the J gene TRBJ2-1; 12 bases are a match to TRBD2. This CDR3 contains 17 residues. V trimming: 0 bases; J trimming: 1 base; junction bases outside the gene matches: 1. Germline V lookup: CDR1 LNHNV, CDR2 YYDKDF (reference sequence).

This clone was counted only a few times. The genes are TRBV19 and TRBJ2-7; possibly TRBD1 for D (5 bases). The CDR3 consists of 12 residues. CDR1 and CDR2 (germline): LNHDA, SQIVND (reference sequence). Trimming left V 6 bases short and J 3 bases short, with 9 bases between. CDR3 in DNA: TGTGCCAGTAGGGGGCTTGGCTACGAGCAGTACTTC. This codes for CASRGLGYEQYF. The full variable domain, with the rest looked up from reference TRBV19 and TRBJ2-7, is DGGITQSPKYLFRKEGQNVTLSCEQNLNHDAMYWYRQDPGQGLRLIYYSQIVNDFQKGDIAEGYSVSREKKESFPLTVTSAQKNPTAFYLCASRGLGYEQYFGPGTRLTVT.

The sample holds one count of this clone. J is TRBJ1-2 and V is TRBV10-3, with TRBD1 matching over 7 bases. V lost 0 bases, J lost 3 bases, and 4 bases stayed unmatched. The CDR3 is made up of 15 amino acids. Germline V CDR1 and CDR2: ENHRY, SYGVKD. The CDR3 sequence is CAISESGGSYYGYTF. Here the CDR3 DNA reads TGTGCCATCAGTGAGTCAGGGGGCTCGTACTATGGCTACACCTTC.

V usage is TRBV5-1 and J usage is TRBJ2-3, with TRBD1 matching 7 bases. CDR1 SGHRS and CDR2 YFSETQ come from the germline V gene. The CDR3 totals 15 residues. V was clipped by 0 bases and J by 2 bases; unmatched bases: 3. CDR3 nucleotide sequence: TGCGCCAGCAGCTTGGAGGACAGGACCACAGATACGCAGTATTTT. The encoded protein is CASSLEDRTTDTQYF.